These 13 T cell receptor beta chains came from one sample sequenced in a study of T cell responses to AZD1222 COVID-19 vaccine. Sequencing used immunoSEQ multiplex PCR; TCRdb keeps in-frame clones, though not all of them. The sample holds 90,000 to 130,000 clones, about nine tenths seen once. The sequencing used peripheral blood, collected on day 0 of AZD1222 vaccination. The receptors were gathered from an adult in good health.

This sequence joins TRBV28 and TRBJ1-5, with a weak D call TRBD1 (5 bases). V lost 5 bases and J lost 0, with 14 bases in between. The CDR3 is 16 residues long. The germline CDR1 and CDR2 sequences are MDHEN and SYDVKM. CDR3 in amino acids: CASSPGPLNSNQPQHF. The CDR3 nucleotides are TGTGCCAGCAGTCCAGGGCCTCTGAATAGCAATCAGCCCCAGCATTTT.

The genes are TRBV6-2 or TRBV6-3 and TRBJ2-7, with unresolved D. V was clipped by 2 bases and J by 0 bases, with 14 bases between them. Per the germline V gene, CDR1 is MNHEY and CDR2 is SVGEGT. The length of the CDR3 is 16 residues. This chain's CDR3 is CASSYGPENLSYEQYF. The CDR3 DNA reads as TGTGCCAGCAGTTACGGTCCGGAGAACCTCTCCTACGAGCAGTACTTC.

V gene TRBV19 combines with J gene TRBJ1-3; D uncertain. The CDR3 consists of 10 residues. The germline V and J ends were trimmed by 8 bases and 6 bases, with 5 bases remaining between them. The germline V gene encodes CDR1 LNHDA and CDR2 SQIVND (reference sequence). The CDR3 DNA reads as TGTGCCAGTGAGCAAAACACCATATATTTT. Encoded protein: CASEQNTIYF.

V and J are TRBV6-5 and TRBJ1-2, with a possible D match to TRBD1 (6 bases). Germline V gene data show CDR1 as MNHEY and CDR2 as SVGAGI. The V and J ends lost 0 bases and 6 bases respectively, with 14 bases between them. CDR3 length equals 15 residues. The DNA for the CDR3 is TGTGCCAGCAGTTACTCGAACAGGGTGGAGGATGGCTACACCTTC. Protein product: CASSYSNRVEDGYTF.

CDR3 residues: CASSVGPPGHNSYEQYF. CDR3 bases: TGTGCCAGCAGCGTGGGGCCACCGGGACACAACTCCTACGAGCAGTACTTC. V gene TRBV9 combines with J gene TRBJ2-7; D is possibly TRBD1 (6 bases). CDR3 size: 17 residues. Trimming cost V 2 bases and J 0 bases, with 18 bases left between them. Germline assignment: CDR1 SGDLS and CDR2 YYNGEE.

In this sample, this clone turned up once. CDR3 in amino acids: CASSAAGAKNIQYF. The CDR3 DNA reads TGTGCCAGCAGTGCGGCGGGGGCCAAAAACATTCAGTACTTC. V gene TRBV25-1 combines with J gene TRBJ2-4, with D possibly being TRBD2 (6 bases). This CDR3 is built from 14 residues. Germline lookup yields CDR1 MGHDK and CDR2 SYGVNS. Trimming took 4 bases from V and 1 from J, leaving 8 bases between them. Drawing the rest from reference TRBV25-1 and TRBJ2-4, the complete variable domain is EADIYQTPRYLVIGTGKKITLECSQTMGHDKMYWYQQDPGMELHLIHYSYGVNSTEKGDLSSESTVSRIRTEHFPLTLESARPSHTSQYLCASSAAGAKNIQYFGAGTRLSVL.

This clone was seen only once. CDR3 nucleotides: TGCGCCAGCAGCCACCGAGCGGGGGGCCCGGGAGAGACCCAGTACTTC. As protein: CASSHRAGGPGETQYF. V usage is TRBV5-1 and J usage is TRBJ2-5; TRBD2 matches at 9 bases. J gave up 4 bases and V 4 bases, and 11 bases lay outside the gene matches. The germline CDR1 and CDR2 sequences are SGHRS and YFSETQ. This CDR3 is built from 16 residues.

This clone has a single count. The rearrangement links TRBV27 to TRBJ1-1, with D perhaps TRBD1 (5 bases). With 10 bases removed from V and 6 bases from J, the gap between germline ends came to 12 bases. Germline V lookup: CDR1 MNHEY, CDR2 SMNVEV (reference sequence). This CDR3 is 11 amino acids long. CDR3 sequence reads: CATVSGAEAFF. The CDR3 nucleotides read TGTGCCACCGTATCGGGGGCTGAAGCTTTCTTT.

The J gene is TRBJ1-3, the V gene TRBV6-5, with 8 bases aligning to TRBD1. V lost 7 bases and J lost 3; bases outside the gene matches: 8. In germline, CDR1 is MNHEY, CDR2 SVGAGI. The CDR3 spans 15 residues. CDR3 amino acids: CASISGTGGGNTIYF. DNA of the CDR3: TGTGCCAGCATTTCCGGGACAGGAGGTGGAAACACCATATATTTT.

The rearrangement joins TRBV19 to TRBJ1-3; the D is unclear. Trimming removed 1 base at V and 0 bases at J, with 7 bases between. There are 15 residues in the CDR3. CDR1 is LNHDA, CDR2 SQIVND, per germline (reference sequence). CDR3: CASSIVVGSGNTIYF. The CDR3 nucleotides are TGTGCCAGTAGTATAGTAGTCGGCTCTGGAAACACCATATATTTT.

The J gene is TRBJ2-7, the V gene TRBV30; TRBD1 is a possible D gene (6 bases). Trimming pared 2 bases from V and 0 bases from J, leaving 11 bases between. The length of the CDR3 is 14 residues. The germline CDR1 and CDR2 sequences are GTSNPN and SVGIG (reference sequence). As DNA, the CDR3 is TGTGCCTGGAGTCCAGGGGTAGGCTCCTACGAGCAGTACTTC. This translates into CAWSPGVGSYEQYF.

The J gene is TRBJ1-1, the V gene TRBV5-4; D call uncertain. Germline assignment: CDR1 SGHNT and CDR2 YYREEE (reference sequence). CDR3 length equals 13 residues. The V end lost 4 bases, the J end lost 1 base, and 8 bases lay between the germline ends. The CDR3 DNA follows: TGTGCCAGCAGCCTCCGGGGGAACACTGAAGCTTTCTTT. Residues: CASSLRGNTEAFF.

V usage is TRBV3-1 (or the pseudogene TRBV3-2) and J usage is TRBJ1-2; TRBD1 is a possible D gene (6 bases). Trimming left V 6 bases short and J 8 bases short, with 22 bases between. Germline V CDR1 and CDR2: LGHDT, YNNKEL (reference sequence). The CDR3 is 15 residues long. CDR3 nucleotides: TGTGCCAGCAGGCCCGGGACACGGGGCGTTGGGGGCTACACCTTC. Amino acids: CASRPGTRGVGGYTF.